The 10 T cell receptor beta chains reported below all come from one sample, sequenced in a study of blood T cells in healthy people across ages. With a J-beta primer mix and a sample-barcoded 5' primer, a second PCR ran about 7 to 12 cycles. TCRdb re-called the 5' RACE reads through MiXCR, storing one row per CDR3 protein. The table lists about 650,000 distinct CDR3 sequences, approximately 31% of them singletons. The sequenced material came from blood. These receptors came from a woman older than 75 in good health.

With regard to this clonotype: At one end the junction does not follow the germline gene, possibly because of a read error. The gene calls are TRBV7-9 and TRBJ2-5; 14 bases match TRBD2. The CDR3 covers 16 residues. CDR1 is SEHNR, CDR2 FQNEAQ, per germline (reference sequence). CDR3 region: CASGSMGLAGAETRYF. The CDR3 nucleotides read TGTGCCAGCGGCTCCATGGGACTAGCGGGGGCGGAGACCCGGTACTTC.

This clonotype was counted only a few times. The chain joins TRBV30 to TRBJ2-2; 7 bases are a match to TRBD2. From germline, CDR1 is GTSNPN and CDR2 SVGIG (reference sequence). The CDR3 covers 14 residues. V was pared by 5 bases and J by 6 bases, with 9 bases of the junction left unmatched. The CDR3 sequence is CAWAAGSPSGELFF. Written as DNA, the CDR3 is TGTGCCTGGGCAGCGGGGTCGCCCTCCGGGGAGCTGTTTTTT.

As concerns this clonotype: The junction differs from germline at one of its ends, possibly a read error. The chain is built from TRBV6-6 and TRBJ1-2; D gene unclear. Germline V CDR1 and CDR2: MNHNY, SVGAGI (reference sequence). The CDR3 is 9 residues long. CDR3 DNA sequence: TGTGCCAGCGGAGATGGCCACACCTTC. It is translated as CASGDGHTF.

This clonotype was detected ten times or more. This rearrangement joins TRBV4-3 to TRBJ1-4; 7 nucleotides align to TRBD1. The germline V gene has CDR1 LGHNA and CDR2 YSLEER. CDR3 length: 14 amino acids. The V gene end was trimmed by 4 bases and the J gene end by 6 bases; junction bases not matched to a gene: 5. This chain's CDR3 is CASSLTGTDEKLFF. For the CDR3, the DNA is TGCGCCAGCAGCCTGACAGGGACCGATGAAAAACTGTTTTTT.

This clonotype was counted only a few times. The chain carries TRBV7-2 and TRBJ1-6, with D unresolved. V dropped 5 bases and J dropped 4 bases, with 15 bases sitting between them. The CDR3 loop spans 16 amino acids. Germline-derived CDR1 and CDR2 are SGHTA and FQGNSA. DNA of the CDR3: TGTGCCAGCAGCCCCGGATCAGTCACTTATAATTCACCCCTCCACTTT. Amino acid sequence: CASSPGSVTYNSPLHF.

This clonotype was recorded at least ten times. A much larger clone lies one base from this, so it may be a read error. CDR3 region: CASSSSGGGTEQFF. CDR3 bases: TGTGCCAGCAGTTCCAGCGGGGGGGGGACTGAGCAGTTCTTC. The rearrangement joins TRBV7-3 to TRBJ2-1, with TRBD2 matching 10 bases. The germline V gene encodes CDR1 SGHTA and CDR2 FQGTGA. The ends lost 6 bases at V and 9 bases at J; junction bases unmatched: 8. The CDR3 consists of 14 residues.

The table lists this clonotype with a few counts. The CDR3: CSGLGGEEQYF. The CDR3 nucleotides read TGCAGCGGCCTGGGGGGGGAAGAGCAGTACTTC. The chain links TRBV29-1 to TRBJ2-7, with TRBD2 identical over 7 bases. This CDR3 has 11 residues. The germline V gene encodes CDR1 SQVTM and CDR2 ANQGSEA. V trimming: 7 bases; J trimming: 7 bases; junction bases outside the gene matches: 7.

CDR3 sequence: CASTTGDSNQPQHF. CDR3 sequence (DNA): TGTGCCAGCACAACAGGGGATAGCAATCAGCCCCAGCATTTT. This chain joins TRBV6-2 or TRBV6-3 and TRBJ1-5, with 7 bases aligning to TRBD1. J lost 0 bases, V lost 7 bases, and 3 bases had no gene match. CDR3 length equals 14 residues. In germline, CDR1 is MNHEY, CDR2 SVGEGT.

The chain couples TRBV5-1 to TRBJ2-5, with D possibly matching TRBD2 (6 bases). The CDR3 is made up of 14 amino acids. CDR1 SGHRS and CDR2 YFSETQ come from the germline V gene. V was shortened by 5 bases and J by 1 base, with 12 bases between the two germline ends. CDR3 bases: TGCGCCAGCAGTCTCCTAGCGACCCAAGAGACCCAGTACTTC. Its protein is CASSLLATQETQYF.

This clonotype was detected ten times or more. The chain couples TRBV20-1 to TRBJ2-1; the D call may be TRBD1 or TRBD2 (6 bases each). Germline V gene sequence: CDR1 DFQATT, CDR2 SNEGSKA (reference sequence). Between the trimmed V and J ends, which lost 1 base and 3 bases, there was a span of 10 bases. There are 14 residues in the CDR3. CDR3 in amino acids: CSARAGANYNEQFF. The CDR3 region has the DNA TGCAGTGCTAGAGCGGGGGCGAACTACAATGAGCAGTTCTTC.